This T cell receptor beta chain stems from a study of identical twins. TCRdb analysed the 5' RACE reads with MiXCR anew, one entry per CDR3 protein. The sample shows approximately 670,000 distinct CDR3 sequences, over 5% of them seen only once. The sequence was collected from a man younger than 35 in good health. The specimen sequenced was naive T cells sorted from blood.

CDR3 nucleotide sequence: TGCAGTGCTAGTAGCCGGCCTTCCTACGAGCAGTACTTC. Protein sequence: CSASSRPSYEQYF. The chain is built from TRBV20-1 and TRBJ2-7; D is undetermined. V lost 3 bases to trimming and J lost 1 base, with 10 bases between them. The CDR3 totals 13 residues. Germline CDR1 reads DFQATT; CDR2 reads SNEGSKA (reference sequence).